This T cell receptor (beta chain) was recovered during a study of blood T cell repertoires in COVID-19 (dated by TCRdb to the early 2020s). Study-wide context: Samples from collaborators originated in the United States, Italy and Spain and spanned both the acute and convalescent phases of COVID-19. Nearly every sample came with metadata listing a de-identified subject ID, COVID-19 status, age in years and sex. Subjects who had been exposed to COVID-19, were actively infected with it, or had recovered from it provided the deeply sampled blood TCRbeta repertoires that made up the dataset. Where available, HLA class I and class II types were obtained from metadata supplied by the sample provider rather than from assay-based typing. The prospective study material was composed of cDNA or gDNA derived from T cells, B-cell-depleted T cells, or PBMCs. The samples were drawn from the first 160 participants of the ongoing ImmuneRACE study and from over a thousand subjects provided by 6 global collaborators. A freely available public database, intended as a resource for researchers studying the immune response to SARS-CoV-2, is where the repertoires were released.

What the study reported, not specific to this receptor: The quantity of clinical and demographic metadata differed by source and by participant and was supplied without curation.

V is cut by 5 bases and J by 0 bases, and the space between the germline ends is 13 bases. The CDR3 numbers 15 residues from cysteine through phenylalanine. The read is trimmed to its CDR3 DNA, 45 bases read in frame from base 1. The germline V gene encodes CDR1 LNHDA and CDR2 SQIVND (reference sequence). The sample holds one count of this clone. Its antigen has not been determined. Base-call qualities are not available, and no considerably larger clone is one nucleotide away. Whole blood was collected in K2EDTA tubes by collaborating institutions according to the institutions' own protocols. For TCRbeta analysis, collaborator samples were shipped as frozen whole blood, as isolated PBMCs, or as DNA extracted from either sample type. TCRbeta CDR3 regions were amplified from genomic DNA by means of the immunoSEQ Assay, a bias-controlled multiplex PCR. The authors' pipeline ran thus. Nucleated cell counts per sample were estimated from amplification of reference gene primers within the assay. Sequence reads were collapsed and filtered to measure the absolute abundance of every unique TCRbeta CDR3 rearrangement. For each sample, productive Simpson clonality was calculated by taking the square root of Simpson's diversity index across productive rearrangements. TCRdb carries this immuneACCESS record with in-frame sequences only. Its versions omit some clonotypes, under half of them owing to an unresolved V gene in the studies checked, with the rest unexplained. For V, J and clone size, that table is used; D and trimming come from the DNA. Recorded for this sample are some 230,000 clones; about 86% of them occurred a single time. The ten largest clonotypes hold 2.3% of the sample.

This clonotype was obtained from a woman aged 55-69 years with acute or convalescent COVID-19. What was sequenced was peripheral blood. The chain is assembled from TRBV19 and TRBJ1-1; a tentative D match to TRBD1 spans 5 bases. The CDR3: CASSPGGFMNTEAFF. The nucleotide sequence is TGTGCCAGTAGTCCCGGGGGGTTCATGAACACTGAAGCTTTCTTT.